Presented here are 11 T cell receptor beta chains from one specimen sequenced in a study of blood T cell repertoires in COVID-19. Profiled with immunoSEQ multiplex PCR; TCRdb holds only in-frame clones, not every one. The sample shows 160,000 or so clones, around four fifths of them seen only once. The sample taken for sequencing was peripheral blood. The source is a woman older than 75 with acute or convalescent COVID-19.

This clone has a handful of counts. V gene TRBV13 combines with J gene TRBJ1-1; no firm D call. CDR3 size: 14 residues. CDR1 is PRHDT, CDR2 FYEKMQ, per germline (reference sequence). Deletions cut 4 bases from V and 2 bases from J, with 11 bases between. CDR3: CASSSRPYNTEAFF. The CDR3 DNA is TGTGCCAGCAGCTCCAGGCCTTATAACACTGAAGCTTTCTTT. The complete variable domain, with remaining parts taken from reference TRBV13 and TRBJ1-1, reads AAGVIQSPRHLIKEKRETATLKCYPIPRHDTVYWYQQGPGQDPQFLISFYEKMQSDKGSIPDRFSAQQFSDYHSELNMSSLELGDSALYFCASSSRPYNTEAFFGQGTRLTVV.

The chain couples TRBV4-1 to TRBJ2-5; 11 positions match TRBD2. Germline loops: CDR1 MGHRA, CDR2 YSYEKL. The CDR3 spans 17 residues. Trimming took 3 bases from V and 3 from J; bases not matched to a gene: 9. The CDR3 here is CASSQFPSGGTEETQYF. As DNA, the CDR3 is TGCGCCAGCAGCCAGTTTCCTAGCGGGGGGACCGAAGAGACCCAGTACTTC.

This clone came up a few times. V usage is TRBV15 and J usage is TRBJ1-2, with D possibly being TRBD1 (6 bases). The germline gives CDR1 LNHNV, CDR2 YYDKDF (reference sequence). V gave up 6 bases and J gave up 0 bases, with 14 bases separating them. This CDR3 has 15 amino acids. DNA for the CDR3: TGTGCCACCAGTCCACAGGGAATCTCTAACTATGGCTACACCTTC. As protein: CATSPQGISNYGYTF.

The V gene is TRBV4-2, the J gene TRBJ1-4; 7 bases are shared with TRBD1. CDR1 is LGHNA, CDR2 YNFKEQ, per germline. The ends lost 3 bases at V and 10 bases at J; junction bases unmatched: 11. The CDR3 length is 15 residues. For the CDR3, the DNA is TGTGCCAGCAGCCAGCATACAGGGGCCACCGGAAAACTGTTTTTT. Translating gives CASSQHTGATGKLFF.

This clone was seen a few times. The chain carries TRBV28 and TRBJ2-7; a possible D gene is TRBD2 (5 bases). The CDR3 is made up of 16 amino acids. Germline V lookup: CDR1 MDHEN, CDR2 SYDVKM. V dropped 5 bases and J dropped 3 bases, with 20 bases sitting between them. The chain's CDR3 is CASSPGRGSVIYEQYF. DNA for the CDR3: TGTGCCAGCAGTCCGGGCCGAGGGAGCGTTATCTACGAGCAGTACTTC. Supplemented by reference TRBV28 and TRBJ2-7, the full variable domain reads DVKVTQSSRYLVKRTGEKVFLECVQDMDHENMFWYRQDPGLGLRLIYFSYDVKMKEKGDIPEGYSVSREKKERFSLILESASTNQTSMYLCASSPGRGSVIYEQYFGPGTRLTVT.

The chain links TRBV6-1 to TRBJ1-2, with a weak D call TRBD1 (5 bases). V was pared by 0 bases and J by 5 bases, with 16 bases between. The CDR3 has 16 amino acids. Germline V gives CDR1 MNHNS, CDR2 SASEGT. CDR3 nucleotides: TGTGCCAGCAGTGAAGCGCTCATAGGGGATGGTTATGGCTACACCTTC. Its protein product is CASSEALIGDGYGYTF.

The rearrangement joins TRBV24-1 to TRBJ2-2; D possibly corresponds to TRBD1 (6 bases). V lost 7 bases to trimming and J lost 3 bases, with 11 bases between them. From germline, CDR1 is KGHDR and CDR2 SFDVKD. The CDR3 loop spans 14 amino acids. The CDR3 loop is CATSRGIDTGELFF. The CDR3 DNA is TGTGCCACCAGCAGGGGTATAGACACCGGGGAGCTGTTTTTT.

This rearrangement joins TRBV6-1 to TRBJ2-5, with 9 positions matching TRBD1. The CDR3 consists of 15 residues. Germline assignment: CDR1 MNHNS and CDR2 SASEGT. V shed 2 bases and J 5 bases; nucleotides not matched to a gene: 6. For the CDR3, the DNA is TGTGCCAGCAGTGAATGGACAGGGGTGTATGAGACCCAGTACTTC. This codes for CASSEWTGVYETQYF.

The chain joins TRBV30 to TRBJ2-3; D uncertain. The ends were cut back, 2 bases at V and 1 base at J, with 7 bases in the middle. The germline gives CDR1 GTSNPN, CDR2 SVGIG (reference sequence). The length of the CDR3 is 13 residues. The CDR3, as DNA: TGTGCCTGGAGTCTACCGGGCACAGATACGCAGTATTTT. It codes for CAWSLPGTDTQYF.

This chain joins TRBV5-4 and TRBJ1-2, with TRBD1 matching 8 bases. The CDR3 totals 14 residues. Germline loops: CDR1 SGHNT, CDR2 YYREEE (reference sequence). Germline trimming cut 4 bases from V and 2 bases from J; bases unmatched to any gene: 4. The DNA for the CDR3 is TGTGCCAGCAGCATGCGACAGGGGAACTATGGCTACACCTTC. Translating gives CASSMRQGNYGYTF.

In this sample, this clone turned up once. The chain uses TRBV6-6 and TRBJ2-2, with 15 bases fitting TRBD2. The CDR3 consists of 19 residues. V was clipped by 5 bases and J by 0 bases; unmatched bases: 7. Germline values: CDR1 MNHNY, CDR2 SVGAGI (reference sequence). The DNA of the CDR3 is TGTGCCAGCAGTCGACGGACTAGCGGGAGGGTACCGAACACCGGGGAGCTGTTTTTT. Translated, it gives CASSRRTSGRVPNTGELFF.